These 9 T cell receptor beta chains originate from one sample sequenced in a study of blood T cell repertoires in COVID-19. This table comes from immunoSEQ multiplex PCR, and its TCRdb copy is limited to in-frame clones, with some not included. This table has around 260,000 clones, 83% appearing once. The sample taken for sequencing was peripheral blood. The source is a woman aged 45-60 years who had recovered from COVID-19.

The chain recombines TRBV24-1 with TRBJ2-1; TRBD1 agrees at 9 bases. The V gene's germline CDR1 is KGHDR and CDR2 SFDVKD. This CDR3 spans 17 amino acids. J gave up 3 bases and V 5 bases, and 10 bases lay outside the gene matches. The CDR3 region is CATSGYSGTGSYNEQFF. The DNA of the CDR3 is TGTGCCACCAGTGGTTATTCGGGGACAGGGAGCTACAATGAGCAGTTCTTC.

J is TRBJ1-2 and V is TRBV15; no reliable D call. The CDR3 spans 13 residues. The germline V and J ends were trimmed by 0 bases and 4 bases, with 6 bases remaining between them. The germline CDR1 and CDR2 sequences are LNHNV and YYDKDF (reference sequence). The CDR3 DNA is TGTGCCACCAGCAGAGAACAGATCTATGGCTACACCTTC. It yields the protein CATSREQIYGYTF.

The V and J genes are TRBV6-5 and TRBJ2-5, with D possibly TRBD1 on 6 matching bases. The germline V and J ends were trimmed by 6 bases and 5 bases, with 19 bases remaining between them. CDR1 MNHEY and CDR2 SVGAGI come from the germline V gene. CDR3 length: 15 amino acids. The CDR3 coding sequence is TGTGCCAGCAGCCTCTCTCTTATACAGGGCGAGACCCAGTACTTC. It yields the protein CASSLSLIQGETQYF.

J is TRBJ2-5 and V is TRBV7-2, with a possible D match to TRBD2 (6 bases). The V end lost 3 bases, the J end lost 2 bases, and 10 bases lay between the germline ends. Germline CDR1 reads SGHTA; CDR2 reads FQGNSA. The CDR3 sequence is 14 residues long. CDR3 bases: TGTGCCAGCAGCTTCGGGGACTCGCAAGAGACCCAGTACTTC. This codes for CASSFGDSQETQYF.

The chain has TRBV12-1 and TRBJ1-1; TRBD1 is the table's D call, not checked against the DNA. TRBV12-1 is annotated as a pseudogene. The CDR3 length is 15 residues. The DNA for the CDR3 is TGTGCCAGCAGCTTGGCCGCCTCCTTGGACACTGAAGCTTTCTTT. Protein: CASSLAASLDTEAFF.

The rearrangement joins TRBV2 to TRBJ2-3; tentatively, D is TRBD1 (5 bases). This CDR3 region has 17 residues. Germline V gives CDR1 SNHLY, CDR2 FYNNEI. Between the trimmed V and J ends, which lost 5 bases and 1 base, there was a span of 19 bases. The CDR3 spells CASSLRQTLARTDTQYF. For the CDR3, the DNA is TGTGCCAGCAGTTTGCGACAGACACTCGCCCGCACAGATACGCAGTATTTT.

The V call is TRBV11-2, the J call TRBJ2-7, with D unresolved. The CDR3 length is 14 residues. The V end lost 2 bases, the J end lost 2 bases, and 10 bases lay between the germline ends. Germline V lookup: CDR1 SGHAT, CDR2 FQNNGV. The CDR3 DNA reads TGTGCCAGCAGCTTAATTGTCAAGCCCTACGAGCAGTACTTC. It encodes CASSLIVKPYEQYF.

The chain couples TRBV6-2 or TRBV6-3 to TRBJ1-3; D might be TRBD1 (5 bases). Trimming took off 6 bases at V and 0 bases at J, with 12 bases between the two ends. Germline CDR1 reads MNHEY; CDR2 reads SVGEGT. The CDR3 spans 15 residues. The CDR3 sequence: CASSRDSNSGNTIYF. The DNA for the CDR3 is TGTGCCAGCAGCCGAGACAGCAACTCTGGAAACACCATATATTTT.

The CDR3, as DNA: TGTGCCAGCAGCCCACTCGGGTCTAACTATGGCTACACCTTC. This encodes CASSPLGSNYGYTF. V usage is TRBV9 and J usage is TRBJ1-2; D is unresolved. The CDR3 length is 14 residues. Trimming left V 4 bases short and J 0 bases short, with 10 bases between. In germline, CDR1 is SGDLS, CDR2 YYNGEE.